Shown below are 21 T cell receptor beta chains from a single sample sequenced in a study of cytomegalovirus exposure and HLA in healthy donors. Primers included in the PCR were 60 Vbeta and 13 Jbeta primers. The data were produced by immunoSEQ multiplex PCR, yet TCRdb's version contains in-frame clones alone and is incomplete. Of roughly 130,000 clones detected, around 80% appear once; the ten largest clones hold almost 3%. Sequenced sample: PBMCs. The source is a woman aged 18-29 years in good health and CMV-seropositive.

The chain has TRBV4-1 and TRBJ2-2; 7 bases map to TRBD1. Germline V CDR1 and CDR2: MGHRA, YSYEKL. J was trimmed by 4 bases and V by 4 bases; bases with no gene match: 9. This CDR3 has 16 amino acids. CDR3 sequence: CASSRSGQVTTGELFF. The CDR3 DNA is TGCGCCAGCAGCCGAAGTGGACAGGTGACCACCGGGGAGCTGTTTTTT.

The V gene is TRBV9, the J gene TRBJ1-3, with D unclear. The CDR3 consists of 12 residues. Trimming took off 2 bases at V and 6 bases at J, with 6 bases between the two ends. Germline CDR1 is SGDLS and CDR2 is YYNGEE. CDR3 sequence reads: CASSVEENTIYF. CDR3 in DNA: TGTGCCAGCAGCGTTGAGGAAAACACCATATATTTT.

The J gene is TRBJ2-1, the V gene TRBV5-1; 7 bases line up with TRBD1. The CDR3 totals 14 residues. The V gene's germline CDR1 is SGHRS and CDR2 YFSETQ. V was clipped by 3 bases and J by 5 bases; unmatched bases: 5. Here the CDR3 DNA reads TGCGCCAGCAGCTCCCAGACAGGGAACAATGAGCAGTTCTTC. Translated: CASSSQTGNNEQFF.

CDR3 protein: CASSYPGIHEQYF. DNA of the CDR3: TGTGCCAGCAGTTACCCAGGGATTCACGAGCAGTACTTC. This rearrangement joins TRBV6-5 to TRBJ2-7, with D perhaps TRBD1 (5 bases). Per germline, CDR1 MNHEY and CDR2 SVGAGI. The CDR3 has 13 residues. V was clipped by 2 bases and J by 5 bases, with 10 bases between them.

The V call is TRBV2, the J call TRBJ1-4; D unresolved. Deletions cut 6 bases from V and 8 bases from J, with 10 bases between. CDR1 and CDR2 (germline): SNHLY, FYNNEI. The CDR3 loop spans 12 amino acids. CDR3 region: CASREGWEKLFF. CDR3 sequence (DNA): TGTGCCAGCAGGGAGGGATGGGAAAAACTGTTTTTT.

The chain links TRBV7-9 to TRBJ2-7, with 8 bases identical to TRBD1. The CDR3 is 15 residues long. Trimming at V came to 4 bases and at J to 3 bases, leaving 8 bases not matched to a gene. Germline loops: CDR1 SEHNR, CDR2 FQNEAQ (reference sequence). This CDR3 reads CASSSVEGTGYEQYF. The CDR3 coding sequence is TGTGCCAGCAGCTCAGTGGAGGGGACAGGCTACGAGCAGTACTTC. Full variable domain (missing parts from reference TRBV7-9 and TRBJ2-7): DTGVSQNPRHKITKRGQNVTFRCDPISEHNRLYWYRQTLGQGPEFLTYFQNEAQLEKSRLLSDRFSAERPKGSFSTLEIQRTEQGDSAMYLCASSSVEGTGYEQYFGPGTRLTVT.

This sequence joins TRBV7-3 and TRBJ2-2, with 7 bases identical to TRBD1. This CDR3 comprises 16 residues. Germline CDR1 and CDR2: SGHTA and FQGTGA. V lost 0 bases and J lost 4; bases outside the gene matches: 5. Written as DNA, the CDR3 is TGTGCCAGCAGCTTAACAGGGGGCGCAGTCACCGGGGAGCTGTTTTTT. Protein sequence: CASSLTGGAVTGELFF.

The V call is TRBV6-6, the J call TRBJ2-7; 8 bases match TRBD1. The CDR3 sequence is 15 residues long. Trimming removed 2 bases from V and 2 bases from J; junction bases left unmatched: 5. Germline V CDR1 and CDR2: MNHNY, SVGAGI (reference sequence). The CDR3, as DNA: TGTGCCAGCAGTTACACAGGGGGGCGAACCTACGAGCAGTACTTC. Encoded protein: CASSYTGGRTYEQYF.

This clone was detected many times. The chain joins TRBV6-5 to TRBJ2-7, with 11 positions matching TRBD2. The V gene end was trimmed by 2 bases and the J gene end by 4 bases; junction bases not matched to a gene: 7. Germline V gene sequence: CDR1 MNHEY, CDR2 SVGAGI. The CDR3 loop spans 16 amino acids. The CDR3 bases are TGTGCCAGCAGTTACCAGGGGACTAGCGGTCCGTACGAGCAGTACTTC. Encoded protein: CASSYQGTSGPYEQYF.

CDR3 sequence (DNA): TGTGCCAGCAGCTTAGTTACAGGGATGGAGACCCAGTACTTC. Translation gives CASSLVTGMETQYF. The chain carries TRBV7-7 and TRBJ2-5, with a possible D match to TRBD1 (6 bases). The V gene's germline CDR1 is SSHAT and CDR2 FNYEAQ (reference sequence). There are 14 residues in the CDR3. V lost 1 base and J lost 5, with 11 bases in between.

This clone was detected a few times. This chain uses TRBV25-1 with TRBJ2-7; 7 bases are a match to TRBD1. The length of the CDR3 is 13 residues. Per the germline V gene, CDR1 is MGHDK and CDR2 is SYGVNS. Losses at the gene ends were 8 bases for V and 3 bases for J; bases not matched to a gene: 7. The CDR3 DNA follows: TGTGCCAGCCGAGGACAGGCCGACTACGAGCAGTACTTC. It is translated as CASRGQADYEQYF.

The chain joins TRBV4-1 to TRBJ1-1; the match to TRBD1 covers 8 bases. Germline assignment: CDR1 MGHRA and CDR2 YSYEKL. The length of the CDR3 is 14 residues. After removal of 4 bases from V and 7 bases from J, the junction contained 8 bases not matched to a gene. The CDR3 nucleotides read TGCGCCAGCAGCCCCTGGACAGGGAGCAATGAAGCTTTCTTT. The encoded protein is CASSPWTGSNEAFF.

The chain employs TRBV28 and TRBJ1-2; TRBD1 aligns across 7 bases. CDR1 MDHEN and CDR2 SYDVKM come from the germline V gene. Trimming took 7 bases from V and 7 from J; bases not matched to a gene: 3. CDR3 length: 11 amino acids. The CDR3 sequence: CASKQGPGYTF. In nucleotides, the CDR3 is TGTGCCAGCAAACAGGGGCCTGGCTACACCTTC.

This sequence joins TRBV4-2 and TRBJ2-2; no definite D call. The CDR3 consists of 17 residues. V lost 1 base and J lost 1, with 13 bases in between. Germline V gene lookup returns CDR1 LGHNA and CDR2 YNFKEQ. CDR3 protein: CASSQGEVNRNTGELFF. The DNA for the CDR3 is TGTGCCAGCAGCCAAGGCGAAGTGAATCGGAACACCGGGGAGCTGTTTTTT.

This clone was seen a handful of times. The chain is built from TRBV6-1 and TRBJ1-4; tentatively, D is TRBD1 (6 bases). There are 14 residues in the CDR3. V was shortened by 3 bases and J by 7 bases, with 12 bases between the two germline ends. Germline CDR1 reads MNHNS; CDR2 reads SASEGT. The CDR3 nucleotides are TGTGCCAGCAGTGATACAGGGTCTGGTGAAAAACTGTTTTTT. Translation: CASSDTGSGEKLFF.

The J gene is TRBJ2-7, the V gene TRBV6-5, with D perhaps matching TRBD2 (5 bases). The CDR3 has 16 amino acids. Trimming cost V 2 bases and J 0 bases, with 14 bases left between them. Germline CDR1 MNHEY, CDR2 SVGAGI. The CDR3 region is CASSYTGRGISYEQYF. The CDR3 DNA is TGTGCCAGCAGTTACACGGGTCGGGGAATCTCCTACGAGCAGTACTTC.

The chain carries TRBV5-1 and TRBJ1-1; D is possibly TRBD1 (5 bases). CDR3 length: 18 amino acids. Germline V gene lookup returns CDR1 SGHRS and CDR2 YFSETQ. V dropped 3 bases and J dropped 0 bases, with 21 bases sitting between them. CDR3 protein: CASSSSRPQGVMNTEAFF. The DNA for the CDR3 is TGCGCCAGCAGCTCCTCTCGACCCCAAGGGGTAATGAACACTGAAGCTTTCTTT.

This clone was found once. The sample contains more than one DNA sequence encoding this CDR3. V gene TRBV7-3 combines with J gene TRBJ1-5; TRBD1 is a possible D gene (5 bases). The V gene's germline CDR1 is SGHTA and CDR2 FQGTGA. The V end was cut by 1 base, the J end by 8 bases, with 15 bases between. The CDR3 covers 15 residues. CDR3 sequence (DNA): TGTGCCAGCAGCTTAAATCCAGGGTTGAACGAGCCCCAGCATTTT. It is translated as CASSLNPGLNEPQHF.

This chain joins TRBV11-2 and TRBJ2-3; TRBD1 might be the D (6 bases). There are 13 residues in the CDR3. The V gene lost 5 bases and the J gene lost 8 bases, with 14 bases spanning the gap. CDR1 and CDR2 from the germline V gene are SGHAT and FQNNGV. Written as DNA, the CDR3 is TGTGCCAGCAGCCTCCACAGGGACGGTACGCAGTATTTT. Translated, it gives CASSLHRDGTQYF. Full variable domain (rest looked up from reference TRBV11-2 and TRBJ2-3): EAGVAQSPRYKIIEKRQSVAFWCNPISGHATLYWYQQILGQGPKLLIQFQNNGVVDDSQLPKDRFSAERLKGVDSTLKIQPAKLEDSAVYLCASSLHRDGTQYFGPGTRLTVL.

CDR3 DNA: TGTGCCATCAGTGACCCCGCTAGCGGGGCGTGGTACAATGAGCAGTTCTTC. Translated: CAISDPASGAWYNEQFF. The chain carries TRBV10-3 and TRBJ2-1; TRBD2 matches 9 bases. Trimming removed 3 bases from V and 4 bases from J; junction bases left unmatched: 10. Germline V lookup: CDR1 ENHRY, CDR2 SYGVKD. The CDR3 length is 17 residues.

The gene calls are TRBV5-1 and TRBJ1-1; 7 bases line up with TRBD1. Germline V gives CDR1 SGHRS, CDR2 YFSETQ. V shed 3 bases, J shed 1 base, and the junction held 6 bases outside the gene matches. The length of the CDR3 is 15 residues. CDR3 residues: CASSYSQGKNTEAFF. CDR3 bases: TGCGCCAGCAGCTATTCACAGGGGAAGAACACTGAAGCTTTCTTT.